The 26 T cell receptor beta chains given below trace back to one sample, sequenced in a study of blood T cell repertoires in COVID-19. Repertoires were generated with immunoSEQ multiplex PCR, while TCRdb's copy carries only in-frame clones and drops some. There are around 340,000 clones in the sample; approximately 86% occur only once, and about 4% lies in the top ten. Sequenced input: PBMCs or T cells enriched from blood (not recorded which). These receptors came from a woman in her forties with acute COVID-19.

The chain employs TRBV10-3 and TRBJ1-6; 10 bases are a match to TRBD1. CDR3 length: 16 residues. Germline CDR1 and CDR2: ENHRY and SYGVKD. J lost 5 bases, V lost 0 bases, and 1 base had no gene match. The CDR3 DNA sequence: TGTGCCATCAGTGAGTCCGGGACAGGGGATAATTCACCCCTCCACTTT. It translates to CAISESGTGDNSPLHF.

The chain links TRBV2 to TRBJ2-1; TRBD2 aligns across 9 bases. Germline V gene data show CDR1 as SNHLY and CDR2 as FYNNEI. The length of the CDR3 is 15 residues. The trim removed 7 bases at V and 5 bases at J, leaving 9 bases unmatched. The DNA for the CDR3 is TGTGCCAGCAATCGGGGACTAGCTGGCGACAATGAGCAGTTCTTC. This translates into CASNRGLAGDNEQFF.

V usage is TRBV7-3 and J usage is TRBJ2-7; TRBD2 matches at 11 bases. Per germline, CDR1 SGHTA and CDR2 FQGTGA. This CDR3 is built from 15 residues. V shed 2 bases and J 4 bases; nucleotides not matched to a gene: 4. The CDR3 protein is CASSLSPSGRYEQYF. The CDR3 bases are TGTGCCAGCAGCTTATCTCCTAGCGGGAGGTACGAGCAGTACTTC.

CDR3: CASSSGQGGIRYTF. CDR3 sequence (DNA): TGTGCCAGCAGCAGTGGACAGGGGGGGATTCGCTACACCTTC. This chain connects TRBV3-1 (or the pseudogene TRBV3-2) to TRBJ1-2, with 10 positions matching TRBD1. CDR3 length: 14 residues. With V trimmed by 5 bases and J by 9 bases, 9 bases remained unmatched. Germline loops: CDR1 LGHDT, CDR2 YNNKEL (reference sequence).

The chain carries TRBV13 and TRBJ2-3; no clear D. The CDR3 loop spans 14 amino acids. The ends were cut back, 4 bases at V and 9 bases at J, with 17 bases in the middle. The germline V gene has CDR1 PRHDT and CDR2 FYEKMQ (reference sequence). CDR3 loop: CASSSTLVVPTQYF. CDR3 coding DNA: TGTGCCAGCAGCTCCACCTTAGTAGTCCCCACGCAGTATTTT.

The V and J genes are TRBV18 and TRBJ2-2; a weak D match, TRBD1 (5 bases). The CDR3 contains 15 residues. Germline V gene data show CDR1 as KGHSH and CDR2 as LQKENI. V lost 0 bases and J 6 bases, leaving 11 bases between the germline ends. The CDR3 here is CASSPPGQGAGELFF. In DNA, the CDR3 is TGTGCCAGCTCACCACCTGGGCAGGGCGCCGGGGAGCTGTTTTTT.

The chain links TRBV9 to TRBJ1-1, with TRBD1 as a possible D gene (5 bases). Germline CDR1 SGDLS, CDR2 YYNGEE. The CDR3 runs 17 residues. V shed 4 bases and J shed 0 bases, with 19 bases lying between them. CDR3 in DNA: TGTGCCAGCAGCCCCAACCCTCCGACAGTCTTGAACACTGAAGCTTTCTTT. It codes for CASSPNPPTVLNTEAFF.

The chain couples TRBV10-3 to TRBJ2-7; TRBD1 matches at 7 bases. With 4 bases clipped from V and 2 bases from J, the junction kept 8 bases outside the gene matches. This CDR3 has 15 amino acids. CDR1 is ENHRY, CDR2 SYGVKD, per germline. CDR3 DNA sequence: TGTGCCATCAGTGGAGGCGGACAGGCCGCCTACGAGCAGTACTTC. Encoded protein: CAISGGGQAAYEQYF.

The chain combines TRBV6-2 or TRBV6-3 with TRBJ2-2; weak D call: TRBD1 (5 bases). Germline lookup yields CDR1 MNHEY and CDR2 SVGEGT. The CDR3 covers 15 residues. V dropped 2 bases and J dropped 2 bases, with 9 bases sitting between them. CDR3 loop: CASSYDSPNTGELFF. As DNA, the CDR3 is TGTGCCAGCAGTTACGACAGTCCTAACACCGGGGAGCTGTTTTTT.

The V gene is TRBV7-6, the J gene TRBJ1-1, with TRBD1 identical over 8 bases. CDR1 and CDR2 (germline): SGHVS, FNYEAQ. Germline trimming cut 1 base from V and 4 bases from J; bases unmatched to any gene: 2. CDR3 length: 14 amino acids. Written as DNA, the CDR3 is TGTGCCAGCAGCTTAGGACAGGGGTTCACTGAAGCTTTCTTT. Translation gives CASSLGQGFTEAFF.

This clone is a singleton in its sample. J is TRBJ1-2 and V is TRBV15, with no clear D. Germline CDR1 LNHNV, CDR2 YYDKDF (reference sequence). Trimming left V 3 bases short and J 0 bases short, with 11 bases between. The CDR3 is 15 residues long. In DNA form, the CDR3 reads TGTGCCACCAGCAGGTCCTCCGGGACTAACTATGGCTACACCTTC. This sequence encodes CATSRSSGTNYGYTF.

The CDR3 loop is CASSDLCPISYHNSPLHF. CDR3 nucleotide sequence: TGTGCCAGCAGCGACTTGTGTCCCATTTCATACCATAATTCACCCCTCCACTTT. This chain connects TRBV3-1 (or the pseudogene TRBV3-2) to TRBJ1-6, with D unclear. Germline values: CDR1 LGHDT, CDR2 YNNKEL (reference sequence). V was cut by 5 bases and J by 5 bases, with 22 bases left in between. There are 18 residues in the CDR3.

This sequence joins TRBV5-4 and TRBJ2-3; the match to TRBD2 covers 7 bases. CDR1 is SGHNT and CDR2 is YYREEE in the germline V gene (reference sequence). Losses at the gene ends were 4 bases for V and 0 bases for J; bases not matched to a gene: 8. The length of the CDR3 is 16 residues. The CDR3 spells CASSPRGSGSTDTQYF. The CDR3 DNA sequence: TGTGCCAGCAGCCCCCGGGGTAGCGGGAGCACAGATACGCAGTATTTT.

This clone was picked up one time. The chain uses TRBV6-5 and TRBJ2-7; tentatively, D is TRBD1 (5 bases). Trimming removed 6 bases from V and 1 base from J, with 10 bases in between. Germline V gene data show CDR1 as MNHEY and CDR2 as SVGAGI. CDR3 length equals 13 residues. In DNA, the CDR3 is TGTGCCAGCAGGCAGACAGCTTCCTACGAGCAGTACTTC. Translating it yields CASRQTASYEQYF.

This clone was observed a few times. The chain carries TRBV5-1 and TRBJ2-3, with D possibly being TRBD1 (5 bases). Trimming removed 1 base at V and 3 bases at J, with 12 bases between. CDR1 and CDR2 from the germline V gene are SGHRS and YFSETQ. The CDR3 sequence is 15 residues long. CDR3 nucleotides: TGCGCCAGCAGCTTGCTGCAACACAGGACAGATACGCAGTATTTT. Its protein product is CASSLLQHRTDTQYF. The full variable domain, completed using reference TRBV5-1 and TRBJ2-3, is KAGVTQTPRYLIKTRGQQVTLSCSPISGHRSVSWYQQTPGQGLQFLFEYFSETQRNKGNFPGRFSGRQFSNSRSEMNVSTLELGDSALYLCASSLLQHRTDTQYFGPGTRLTVL.

This chain uses TRBV5-6 with TRBJ2-3; D is perhaps TRBD1 (6 bases). V gave up 2 bases and J gave up 2 bases, with 12 bases separating them. The germline V gene has CDR1 SGHDT and CDR2 YYEEEE. The CDR3 covers 15 residues. The CDR3 sequence: CASSLQGRATDTQYF. CDR3 nucleotide sequence: TGTGCCAGCAGCTTACAGGGAAGGGCCACAGATACGCAGTATTTT.

The chain links TRBV11-3 to TRBJ2-2, with 8 bases lining up with TRBD1. Germline V CDR1 and CDR2: SGHNT, YENEEA. The CDR3 is 15 amino acids. With V trimmed by 5 bases and J by 7 bases, 9 bases remained unmatched. This CDR3 reads CASSAGQGAGGELFF. DNA of the CDR3: TGTGCCAGCAGCGCAGGACAGGGCGCGGGCGGGGAGCTGTTTTTT.

This chain uses TRBV13 with TRBJ2-6, with TRBD2 as a possible D gene (6 bases). The germline V and J ends were trimmed by 0 bases and 3 bases, with 9 bases remaining between them. The CDR3 has 16 residues. In germline, CDR1 is PRHDT, CDR2 FYEKMQ (reference sequence). The CDR3 sequence: CASSLGAGNGANVLTF. CDR3 nucleotide sequence: TGTGCCAGCAGCTTAGGGGCGGGAAATGGGGCCAACGTCCTGACTTTC. Complete variable domain (other parts from reference TRBV13 and TRBJ2-6): AAGVIQSPRHLIKEKRETATLKCYPIPRHDTVYWYQQGPGQDPQFLISFYEKMQSDKGSIPDRFSAQQFSDYHSELNMSSLELGDSALYFCASSLGAGNGANVLTFGAGSRLTVL.

V and J are TRBV24-1 and TRBJ2-1, with TRBD1 as a possible D gene (6 bases). The V end was cut by 4 bases, the J end by 2 bases, with 11 bases between. Germline CDR1 reads KGHDR; CDR2 reads SFDVKD. The CDR3 spans 15 residues. The DNA of the CDR3 is TGTGCCACCAGTGAACGAGGGGGAACCTACAATGAGCAGTTCTTC. This codes for CATSERGGTYNEQFF.

This clone was counted only a few times. The chain employs TRBV5-1 and TRBJ1-4; D not resolved. The CDR3 extends over 16 amino acids. V dropped 1 base and J dropped 0 bases, with 10 bases sitting between them. From germline, CDR1 is SGHRS and CDR2 YFSETQ. CDR3 protein: CASSLWALATNEKLFF. Here the CDR3 DNA reads TGCGCCAGCAGCTTGTGGGCCCTTGCAACTAATGAAAAACTGTTTTTT.

The rearrangement uses TRBV4-3 and TRBJ1-2, with D tentatively TRBD1 (6 bases). This CDR3 region has 12 residues. CDR1 LGHNA and CDR2 YSLEER come from the germline V gene. V was pared by 7 bases and J by 3 bases, with 9 bases between. The CDR3 bases are TGCGCCAGCAAGGGACAAGACTATGGCTACACCTTC. It encodes CASKGQDYGYTF.

This chain connects TRBV13 to TRBJ2-7; D perhaps matches TRBD2 (5 bases). Trimming took off 8 bases at V and 3 bases at J, with 17 bases between the two ends. The CDR3 is 14 amino acids. Germline lookup yields CDR1 PRHDT and CDR2 FYEKMQ (reference sequence). In nucleotides, the CDR3 is TGTGCCAGCGGAACCGAATCCGGGAACTACGAGCAGTACTTC. Translated, it gives CASGTESGNYEQYF.

This chain joins TRBV7-2 and TRBJ1-5, with D possibly matching TRBD1 (6 bases). Germline V gene lookup returns CDR1 SGHTA and CDR2 FQGNSA. V lost 1 base, J lost 3 bases, and 10 bases lay in between. This CDR3 comprises 15 residues. The CDR3 nucleotides are TGTGCCAGCAGCTTAGACGGACAGATCAATCAGCCCCAGCATTTT. Residues: CASSLDGQINQPQHF.

The chain has TRBV7-9 and TRBJ1-1; TRBD1 matches at 7 bases. The V segment lost 6 bases and the J segment 7 bases; nucleotides outside the gene matches: 8. The CDR3 covers 13 residues. Germline CDR1 SEHNR, CDR2 FQNEAQ (reference sequence). For the CDR3, the DNA is TGTGCCAGCAGAAGAATCAACAGGGGTGAAGCTTTCTTT. Translation gives CASRRINRGEAFF.

This chain's CDR3 is CASSQGLSENTEAFF. CDR3 bases: TGTGCCAGCAGCCAAGGCTTGTCAGAGAACACTGAAGCTTTCTTT. The chain couples TRBV3-1 (or the pseudogene TRBV3-2) to TRBJ1-1; D unresolved. Germline V CDR1 and CDR2: LGHDT, YNNKEL (reference sequence). V was clipped by 1 base and J by 1 base, with 10 bases between them. The CDR3 totals 15 residues.

The CDR3 region is CASSPTVYEQYF. The CDR3 coding sequence is TGTGCCAGCAGTCCGACAGTCTACGAGCAGTACTTC. This rearrangement joins TRBV28 to TRBJ2-7; TRBD1 might be the D (5 bases). This CDR3 is built from 12 residues. Trimming cost V 5 bases and J 3 bases, with 8 bases left between them. CDR1 and CDR2 from the germline V gene are MDHEN and SYDVKM.